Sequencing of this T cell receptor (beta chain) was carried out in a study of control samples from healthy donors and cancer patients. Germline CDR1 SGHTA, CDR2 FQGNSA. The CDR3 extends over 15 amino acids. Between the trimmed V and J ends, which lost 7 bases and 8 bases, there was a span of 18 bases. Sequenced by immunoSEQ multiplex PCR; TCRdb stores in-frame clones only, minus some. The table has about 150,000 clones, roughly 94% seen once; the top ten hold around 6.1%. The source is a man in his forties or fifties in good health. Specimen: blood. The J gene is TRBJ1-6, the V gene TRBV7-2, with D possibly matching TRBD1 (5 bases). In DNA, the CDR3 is TGTGCCAGCAACTCAGTCCAGGGTTGGGATTCACCCCTCCACTTT. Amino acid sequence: CASNSVQGWDSPLHF.